This T cell receptor beta chain appears in the sequencing data of a study of Graves' ophthalmopathy and Graves' hyperthyroidism. The authors amplified TCR beta CDR3 regions, and they did so from RNA transcripts for repertoire sequencing. Amplification began with first-round RT-PCR using HTBI primers, then second-round multiplex PCR was performed. TCRdb reanalysed the multiplex PCR reads using MiXCR and keeps one entry per CDR3 protein. The table shows around 400,000 distinct CDR3 sequences, with approximately 20% occurring only once. This clonotype was counted at least ten times. Per the germline V gene, CDR1 is MNHEY and CDR2 is SVGAGI. The CDR3 runs 13 residues. With 10 bases removed from V and 0 bases from J, the gap between germline ends came to 12 bases.

Sequenced material: peripheral blood. V is TRBV6-5 and J is TRBJ1-2, with TRBD1 as a possible D gene (5 bases). The receptor's source is a young woman with Graves' ophthalmopathy. This CDR3 is CAIYRTSNYGYTF. As DNA, the CDR3 is TGTGCCATATACAGGACATCTAACTATGGCTACACCTTC.